The text below deals with one T cell receptor (beta chain). TCRdb processed the 5' RACE reads anew with MiXCR; each CDR3 protein has one entry. The sample lists some 660,000 distinct CDR3 sequences, 8.5% to 9.5% occurring once. This entry belongs to a study of identical twins. The CDR3 sequence is 15 residues long. V gave up 3 bases and J gave up 4 bases; unmatched junction bases: 7. Germline V gives CDR1 LNHDA, CDR2 SQIVND (reference sequence). These data were also filed under a second study, of yellow fever vaccine responses in identical twins.

The TCR sequence derives from a woman between 18 and 29 years old in good health. The V gene is TRBV19, the J gene TRBJ2-5, with TRBD2 matching over 8 bases. The sequencing sample was made of PBMCs. CDR3 nucleotide sequence: TGTGCCAGTAGTATCAACGGCGGGGGGAGAGAGACCCAGTACTTC. Encoded protein: CASSINGGGRETQYF.